Each of the 11 T cell receptor beta chains below was sequenced from the same sample in a study of blood T cell repertoires in COVID-19. The table came from immunoSEQ multiplex PCR; TCRdb's copy has only in-frame clones and leaves some out. The profile covers about 130,000 clones, with 85% appearing a single time and more than 6.5% taken by the ten largest. Sequenced: peripheral blood. The receptors here all came from a man aged 80 or over with active or convalescent COVID-19.

The V call is TRBV29-1, the J call TRBJ1-5, with no clear D. Germline lookup yields CDR1 SQVTM and CDR2 ANQGSEA. The length of the CDR3 is 12 residues. V was shortened by 4 bases and J by 3 bases, with 7 bases between the two germline ends. CDR3 DNA: TGCAGCGTTGCAGGTTCCAATCAGCCCCAGCATTTT. It translates to CSVAGSNQPQHF.

The table lists this clone with a few counts. V and J are TRBV7-9 and TRBJ2-3; perhaps TRBD1 as D (5 bases). This CDR3 region has 12 residues. V gave up 3 bases and J gave up 6 bases, with 7 bases separating them. In germline, CDR1 is SEHNR, CDR2 FQNEAQ (reference sequence). CDR3 bases: TGTGCCAGCAGCTTTTCAGGGGATACGCAGTATTTT. This codes for CASSFSGDTQYF.

The chain uses TRBV6-5 and TRBJ1-6; tentatively, D is TRBD1 (6 bases). Germline V gene data show CDR1 as MNHEY and CDR2 as SVGAGI. V dropped 0 bases and J dropped 7 bases, with 13 bases sitting between them. CDR3 length: 16 residues. The CDR3 loop is CASSYSYNQGNSPLHF. The CDR3 region has the DNA TGTGCCAGCAGTTACTCGTATAACCAGGGGAATTCACCCCTCCACTTT.

In this sample, this clone turned up once. The rearrangement joins TRBV6-5 to TRBJ1-2, with TRBD1 matching over 9 bases. The CDR3 length is 15 residues. V trimming: 6 bases; J trimming: 3 bases; junction bases outside the gene matches: 8. CDR1 and CDR2 (germline): MNHEY, SVGAGI. This chain's CDR3 is CASSLGQGGYYGYTF. The CDR3 bases are TGTGCCAGCAGCCTGGGACAGGGAGGATACTATGGCTACACCTTC.

The chain joins TRBV7-8 to TRBJ2-7, with D possibly matching TRBD2 (5 bases). Trimming took off 4 bases at V and 4 bases at J, with 11 bases between the two ends. Per the germline V gene, CDR1 is SGHVS and CDR2 is FQNEAQ. The CDR3 sequence is 13 residues long. CDR3 in amino acids: CASSYEGKYEQYF. CDR3 in DNA: TGTGCCAGCAGCTACGAGGGAAAGTACGAGCAGTACTTC.

The chain couples TRBV6-4 to TRBJ1-2; D ambiguous. The V and J ends lost 3 bases and 1 base respectively, with 9 bases between them. Germline loops: CDR1 MRHNA, CDR2 SNTAGT. The CDR3 totals 14 residues. CDR3 DNA sequence: TGTGCCAGCAGTGAGGCGGGTGATAACTATGGCTACACCTTC. Encoded protein: CASSEAGDNYGYTF.

This sequence joins TRBV7-9 and TRBJ2-1, with 9 bases matching TRBD1. The CDR3 length is 16 residues. Germline CDR1 and CDR2: SEHNR and FQNEAQ (reference sequence). With 3 bases clipped from V and 7 bases from J, the junction kept 10 bases outside the gene matches. The CDR3 bases are TGTGCCAGCAGCTTGGACGACAGGGGGACGGAGAATGAGCAGTTCTTC. This codes for CASSLDDRGTENEQFF.

This chain joins TRBV5-1 and TRBJ2-7, with D uncertain. This CDR3 is 13 amino acids long. Trimming removed 0 bases at V and 2 bases at J, with 6 bases between. Per germline, CDR1 SGHRS and CDR2 YFSETQ. The CDR3 protein is CASSLDPTYEQYF. The CDR3 nucleotides are TGCGCCAGCAGCTTGGACCCTACCTACGAGCAGTACTTC. The full variable domain, with the rest looked up from reference TRBV5-1 and TRBJ2-7, is KAGVTQTPRYLIKTRGQQVTLSCSPISGHRSVSWYQQTPGQGLQFLFEYFSETQRNKGNFPGRFSGRQFSNSRSEMNVSTLELGDSALYLCASSLDPTYEQYFGPGTRLTVT.

In its sample, this clone was seen a few times. The chain carries TRBV7-7 and TRBJ2-2, with 8 bases lining up with TRBD2. CDR1 SSHAT and CDR2 FNYEAQ come from the germline V gene (reference sequence). The V segment lost 5 bases and the J segment 6 bases; nucleotides outside the gene matches: 8. The CDR3 is 15 amino acids. The CDR3 bases are TGTGCCAGCAGCCCACGGGGCGGGGGGCCCGGGGAGCTGTTTTTT. As protein: CASSPRGGGPGELFF.

The rearrangement joins TRBV20-1 to TRBJ2-1; the D is unclear. The length of the CDR3 is 14 residues. Trimming left V 3 bases short and J 0 bases short, with 9 bases between. Germline CDR1 and CDR2: DFQATT and SNEGSKA (reference sequence). In DNA, the CDR3 is TGCAGTGCTAGTGACCCCTACTCCTACAATGAGCAGTTCTTC. Protein: CSASDPYSYNEQFF.

This chain uses TRBV24-1 with TRBJ2-6; 7 nucleotides align to TRBD1. The germline CDR1 and CDR2 sequences are KGHDR and SFDVKD. This CDR3 is built from 18 residues. Trimming took 5 bases from V and 1 from J; bases not matched to a gene: 10. The CDR3 nucleotides read TGTGCCACCAGTGGCCGGGACAGAGTCTCATCTGGGGCCAACGTCCTGACTTTC. Its translation: CATSGRDRVSSGANVLTF.